The rows below give T cell receptor beta chains drawn from one sample of a study of a mutant IDH1 vaccine in newly diagnosed glioma. TCRdb's copy holds only in-frame clones and misses some; the assay was immunoSEQ multiplex PCR. This table has about 35,000 clones, 80% appearing once. These receptors are not linked to any known antigen. The sequenced sample was peripheral blood mononuclear cells (PBMCs), obtained from a glioma patient whose treatment included an IDH1 peptide vaccine. The source is a woman aged 25 to 39 with glioma. Some clones in this sample may be carry-over from other donors' samples. Each CDR3 is given with its conserved first and last residue. A D gene is named only where the DNA matches it firmly. Some rows mark clone size as missing; the rest say once, few, many or name a class of expanded clone.

size	V	D	J	length	CDR3	DNA
-	TRBV27	-	TRBJ2-7	15	CASSLDRRGYGEQYF	TGTGCCAGCAGTTTAGATCGACGGGGATACGGGGAGCAGTACTTC
-	TRBV2	-	TRBJ1-1	14	CASTPRAANTEAFF	TGTGCCAGCACCCCGAGGGCTGCGAACACTGAAGCTTTCTTT
-	TRBV2	-	TRBJ2-5	15	CASSDGSVAPGAQYF	TGTGCCAGCAGTGATGGGTCAGTGGCCCCCGGGGCCCAGTACTTC
-	TRBV6-5	TRBD1	TRBJ2-7	16	CASSYSPGTGGYEQYF	TGTGCCAGCAGTTACTCACCCGGGACAGGAGGCTACGAGCAGTACTTC
-	TRBV7-6	-	TRBJ2-2	15	CASSLAGSGTGELFF	TGTGCCAGCAGCTTAGCGGGTTCGGGCACCGGGGAGCTGTTTTTT
-	TRBV13	TRBD2	TRBJ2-1	19	CASSSPEQREPPGYNEQFF	TGTGCCAGCAGCTCCCCGGAGCAGCGGGAGCCCCCTGGCTACAATGAGCAGTTCTTC
few	TRBV2	-	TRBJ1-5	15	CASSGEGRPLQTQHF	TGTGCCAGCAGTGGGGAGGGGCGACCTTTACAGACCCAGCATTTT
-	TRBV6-5	-	TRBJ2-6	15	CASSLSSAGANVLTF	TGTGCCAGCAGTCTCTCCTCGGCTGGGGCCAACGTCCTGACTTTC
-	TRBV4-2	TRBD2	TRBJ2-3	19	CASSQDPAGGSGRADTQYF	TGTGCCAGCAGCCAAGACCCGGCTGGGGGAAGCGGGAGGGCAGATACGCAGTATTTT
-	TRBV6-4	-	TRBJ2-7	14	CASSQGEPSYEQYF	TGTGCCAGCAGCCAGGGAGAGCCCTCCTACGAGCAGTACTTC
-	TRBV6-5	TRBD1	TRBJ1-5	15	CASASGQGDNQPQHF	TGTGCCAGCGCTTCAGGACAGGGGGACAATCAGCCCCAGCATTTT
-	TRBV30	-	TRBJ2-5	14	CAWKGGGIQETQYF	TGTGCCTGGAAAGGGGGTGGGATCCAAGAGACCCAGTACTTC
-	TRBV7-8	-	TRBJ1-2	13	CASSLIPGEGYTF	TGTGCCAGCAGCTTAATCCCCGGGGAAGGCTACACCTTC
-	TRBV4-2	TRBD2	TRBJ2-7	15	CASSQESSGPYEQYF	TGTGCCAGCAGCCAAGAATCTAGCGGTCCCTACGAGCAGTACTTC
-	TRBV7-8	-	TRBJ2-7	12	CASSRTDYEQYF	TGTGCCAGCAGCCGGACTGACTACGAGCAGTACTTC
once	TRBV6-1	TRBD2	TRBJ2-5	13	CAASGAPQETQYF	TGTGCCGCTAGCGGGGCTCCGCAAGAGACCCAGTACTTC
once	TRBV18	TRBD1	TRBJ1-2	13	CASSPTGGDGYTF	TGTGCCAGCTCACCGACAGGGGGAGATGGCTACACCTTC
once	TRBV6-5	TRBD2	TRBJ2-3	15	CASSRAGVSTDTQYF	TGTGCCAGCAGTCGGGCGGGAGTTAGCACAGATACGCAGTATTTT
few	TRBV2	TRBD1	TRBJ1-1	15	CASSAGTGRGTEAFF	TGTGCCAGCAGCGCCGGGACAGGGAGAGGCACTGAAGCTTTCTTT
-	TRBV4-1	-	TRBJ1-1	15	CASTYRAGSNTEAFF	TGCGCCAGCACCTATCGGGCAGGGTCGAACACTGAAGCTTTCTTT
few	TRBV7-9	-	TRBJ1-1	14	CASSFGHPGTEAFF	TGTGCCAGCAGCTTCGGACACCCGGGCACTGAAGCTTTCTTT
-	TRBV25-1	-	TRBJ2-5	13	CASTVGHQETQYF	TGTGCCAGCACGGTCGGTCACCAAGAGACCCAGTACTTC
-	TRBV6-4	-	TRBJ2-5	13	CASSEGGVKTQYF	TGTGCCAGCAGCGAAGGCGGGGTAAAGACCCAGTACTTC
few	TRBV28	-	TRBJ1-5	14	CASSPPGGNQPQHF	TGTGCCAGCAGCCCCCCGGGTGGGAATCAGCCCCAGCATTTT
-	TRBV29-1	TRBD2	TRBJ2-1	15	CSVAPNSGINNEQFF	TGCAGCGTTGCCCCCAATAGCGGGATTAACAATGAGCAGTTCTTC
few	TRBV10-3	-	TRBJ1-1	13	CAIRRNGNTEAFF	TGTGCCATCAGAAGAAACGGGAACACTGAAGCTTTCTTT
-	TRBV10-1	-	TRBJ2-6	13	CASIRSGANVLTF	TGCGCCAGCATTCGCTCTGGGGCCAACGTCCTGACTTTC
medium-sized	TRBV5-1	-	TRBJ2-7	13	CASSSDNSYEQYF	TGCGCCAGCAGCTCTGACAATTCCTACGAGCAGTACTTC